A single sample is the source of the 4 T cell receptor beta chains below, sequenced in a study of regulatory T cells in long-lasting Graves disease. Arm-PCR of CDR3 regions and iRepertoire HTBI primers were the basis on which TCR beta libraries were built. TCRdb independently ran MiXCR on the multiplex PCR reads; one entry per CDR3 protein. The sample yields fewer than 500,000 distinct CDR3 sequences, roughly 16% seen once. The time point: newly diagnosed GD, antithyroid drugs for less than 3 months. Construction of the TCR library relied on RNA isolated from PBMCs. This sample was shared with a second study, whose subject was T cells in Graves' hyperthyroidism and ophthalmopathy.

The sequencing used peripheral blood mononuclear cells (PBMCs), collected at new diagnosis, from a patient treated with antithyroid drugs. The receptors stem from a man aged 35 to 55 with Graves disease.

The sample holds a few counts of this clonotype. The gene calls are TRBV5-1 and TRBJ2-7, with D maybe TRBD1 (6 bases). Germline CDR1 and CDR2: SGHRS and YFSETQ. V lost 0 bases to trimming and J lost 3 bases, with 10 bases between them. The length of the CDR3 is 14 residues. The CDR3 coding sequence is TGCGCCAGCAGCTTGGAGGGGACAATCTACGAGCAGTACTTC. It encodes CASSLEGTIYEQYF. Full variable domain (remainder filled in from reference TRBV5-1 and TRBJ2-7): KAGVTQTPRYLIKTRGQQVTLSCSPISGHRSVSWYQQTPGQGLQFLFEYFSETQRNKGNFPGRFSGRQFSNSRSEMNVSTLELGDSALYLCASSLEGTIYEQYFGPGTRLTVT.

In its sample, this clonotype was seen a few times. This chain joins TRBV20-1 and TRBJ2-1; D not resolved. This CDR3 spans 16 amino acids. V shed 3 bases and J shed 0 bases, with 15 bases lying between them. Germline CDR1 DFQATT, CDR2 SNEGSKA (reference sequence). DNA of the CDR3: TGCAGTGCTAGTCGTTCCGGGCCTAGCTCCTACAATGAGCAGTTCTTC. Translating gives CSASRSGPSSYNEQFF.

In its sample, this clonotype was seen a few times. V and J are TRBV6-5 and TRBJ1-5; D is unclear. CDR3 length: 15 amino acids. The germline V and J ends were trimmed by 4 bases and 2 bases, with 12 bases remaining between them. Germline V gene sequence: CDR1 MNHEY, CDR2 SVGAGI. The CDR3 DNA reads as TGTGCCAGCAGTTCCGGAGGAACGGGCAATCAGCCCCAGCATTTT. Encoded protein: CASSSGGTGNQPQHF.

This clonotype was seen ten or more times. This chain links TRBV5-1 with TRBJ2-1; 9 bases agree with TRBD1. The trim removed 0 bases at V and 6 bases at J, leaving 7 bases unmatched. Germline CDR1 is SGHRS and CDR2 is YFSETQ. This CDR3 is 16 amino acids long. CDR3 nucleotide sequence: TGCGCCAGCAGCTTGGGGCACAGGGGGCGAGGCAATGAGCAGTTCTTC. It translates to CASSLGHRGRGNEQFF.